These 11 T cell receptor beta chains were all obtained from the same sample, sequenced in a study of cytomegalovirus exposure and HLA in healthy donors (TCRdb year 2017). The library was produced with the immunoSEQ multiplex PCR assay. For the multiplex PCR, a mixture combining 60 forward primers for TCR Vbeta segments and 13 reverse primers for TCR Jbeta segments was used. The table was pulled from immuneACCESS by TCRdb, which kept in-frame rearrangements only. Such tables lose some clones; where checked, under half of the loss comes from unresolved V genes, and the rest has no known cause. In this sample the table shows 80,000 to 100,000 clones, about 78% of which occur a single time. The ten largest clones capture about 3.3% of the sample. Sequencing was carried out using PBMCs. These receptors all come from a man between 40 and 49 years old in good health and CMV-seronegative.

The chain is built from TRBV2 and TRBJ2-1, with D perhaps TRBD2 (5 bases). Germline-derived CDR1 and CDR2 are SNHLY and FYNNEI. Deletions cut 7 bases from V and 2 bases from J, with 12 bases between. CDR3 length: 14 residues. DNA for the CDR3: TGTGCCAGCAACGGAGGTGGGCCCTACAATGAGCAGTTCTTC. Its translation: CASNGGGPYNEQFF.

This chain joins TRBV6-5 and TRBJ2-5, with a possible D match to TRBD1 (6 bases). The CDR3 contains 13 residues. The V end lost 6 bases, the J end lost 4 bases, and 12 bases lay between the germline ends. Germline V gives CDR1 MNHEY, CDR2 SVGAGI. The CDR3 sequence: CASRTTGRETQYF. The CDR3 nucleotides read TGTGCCAGCAGGACCACAGGGAGAGAGACCCAGTACTTC.

The rearrangement uses TRBV19 and TRBJ2-4; the D gene is possibly TRBD2 (6 bases). Trimming took 3 bases from V and 0 from J, leaving 12 bases between them. This CDR3 has 16 residues. Germline lookup yields CDR1 LNHDA and CDR2 SQIVND (reference sequence). CDR3: CASSMGLTLAKNIQYF. The CDR3 DNA reads TGTGCCAGTAGTATGGGACTTACTCTAGCCAAAAACATTCAGTACTTC. Complete variable domain (other parts from reference TRBV19 and TRBJ2-4): DGGITQSPKYLFRKEGQNVTLSCEQNLNHDAMYWYRQDPGQGLRLIYYSQIVNDFQKGDIAEGYSVSREKKESFPLTVTSAQKNPTAFYLCASSMGLTLAKNIQYFGAGTRLSVL.

The chain joins TRBV11-2 to TRBJ2-7; the D gene is possibly TRBD1 (6 bases). The germline V gene has CDR1 SGHAT and CDR2 FQNNGV. Trimming stripped 1 base from V and 3 bases from J, with 10 bases between. The CDR3 extends over 14 amino acids. CDR3 sequence reads: CASSLGGLIYEQYF. The CDR3 nucleotides read TGTGCCAGCAGCTTAGGGGGGCTGATCTACGAGCAGTACTTC.

V and J are TRBV6-6 and TRBJ2-7; 8 bases agree with TRBD1. V shed 1 base and J 4 bases; nucleotides not matched to a gene: 6. Germline CDR1 reads MNHNY; CDR2 reads SVGAGI (reference sequence). The CDR3 spans 15 residues. The CDR3 here is CASSYFQGAFYEQYF. CDR3 DNA: TGTGCCAGCAGTTACTTCCAGGGGGCGTTTTACGAGCAGTACTTC.

The chain has TRBV18 and TRBJ1-5; D is uncertain. V lost 3 bases, J lost 5 bases, and 14 bases lay in between. The CDR3 is 15 amino acids. Germline CDR1 KGHSH, CDR2 LQKENI. The CDR3, as DNA: TGTGCCAGCTCACCCCCAGGCAGTCGCGATCAGCCCCAGCATTTT. It codes for CASSPPGSRDQPQHF.

This chain uses TRBV14 with TRBJ2-3, with 8 bases that match TRBD1. The CDR3 is 17 residues long. Germline V gene sequence: CDR1 SGHDN, CDR2 FVKESK. V gave up 4 bases and J gave up 0 bases; unmatched junction bases: 9. The CDR3: CASSPGQGTPSTDTQYF. The DNA of the CDR3 is TGTGCCAGCAGCCCCGGACAGGGTACTCCTAGCACAGATACGCAGTATTTT.

This chain links TRBV9 with TRBJ2-2, with 7 bases aligning to TRBD2. The junction had 5 bases not matched to a gene; V was cut back by 0 bases and J by 6 bases. The CDR3 is 15 amino acids. Germline V gene data show CDR1 as SGDLS and CDR2 as YYNGEE. In DNA, the CDR3 is TGTGCCAGCAGCGTAGGGTCGGGAGGTGCCGGGGAGCTGTTTTTT. Its protein product is CASSVGSGGAGELFF.

This rearrangement joins TRBV6-1 to TRBJ1-2; TRBD1 agrees at 9 bases. This CDR3 spans 18 amino acids. J lost 0 bases, V lost 2 bases, and 10 bases had no gene match. Germline assignment: CDR1 MNHNS and CDR2 SASEGT. CDR3 bases: TGTGCCAGCAGTGAATTTGGGACAGGGTTCGCCTCTAACTATGGCTACACCTTC. Translating it yields CASSEFGTGFASNYGYTF.

The gene calls are TRBV5-6 and TRBJ1-2; D remains unclear. The ends were cut back, 0 bases at V and 8 bases at J, with 8 bases in the middle. The CDR3 sequence is 12 residues long. Per the germline V gene, CDR1 is SGHDT and CDR2 is YYEEEE. The CDR3 loop reads CASSLGQRGYTF. The CDR3 DNA is TGTGCCAGCAGCTTGGGTCAGCGGGGCTACACCTTC.

Remarks on this clone: No DNA is shown, since the ends of the CDR3 on it are uncertain; the CDR3 is the one TCRdb lists. The chain recombines TRBV19 with TRBJ2-5; whether TRBD2, the table's D call, matches the DNA was not checked. Germline V gives CDR1 LNHDA, CDR2 SQIVND (reference sequence). The CDR3 spans 18 residues, counting both ends. CDR3 in amino acids: CLCASSIGLAFPQETQYF.